These T cell receptor beta chains were read from a single sample in a study of blood T cell repertoires in COVID-19. Using immunoSEQ multiplex PCR, the repertoire was profiled, and TCRdb retains in-frame clones only, with some absent. Of about 140,000 clones listed, roughly 80% were seen once; the top ten hold around 1.6%. The specimen sequenced was PBMCs or T cells enriched from blood (not recorded which). Receptor source: a woman aged 18 to 35 who had been exposed to COVID-19. Each CDR3 is given with its conserved first and last residue. The order of the fields is D gene, V gene, clone size, J gene, CDR3 DNA, CDR3 protein. D genes are given only for firm matches. For some rows the clone size is stated as once, few or many, or as a class when expanded; others skip it.

.	TRBV28	.	TRBJ2-4	TGTGCCAGCGGGCTTCGACAGGCCAAAAACATTCAGTACTTC	CASGLRQAKNIQYF
.	TRBV4-3	few	TRBJ1-2	TGCGCCAGCAGCCAAGGACAGCTTAACTATGGCTACACCTTC	CASSQGQLNYGYTF
TRBD1	TRBV28	.	TRBJ2-7	TGTGCCAGCAGTTTAGGGACAGGTATTTGGGTTGGCGAGCAGTACTTC	CASSLGTGIWVGEQYF
.	TRBV9	.	TRBJ1-3	TGTGCCAGCACGTGGGGCGATGGAAACACCATATATTTT	CASTWGDGNTIYF
TRBD1	TRBV7-4	.	TRBJ1-1	TGTGCCAGCAGCCCTGGGGGACAGGGGGCCTGGAACACTGAAGCTTTCTTT	CASSPGGQGAWNTEAFF
TRBD2	TRBV18	.	TRBJ2-1	TGTGCCAGCTCACCACGGACTAGCGGGAGGCTCTCCTACAATGAGCAGTTCTTC	CASSPRTSGRLSYNEQFF
.	TRBV6-5	.	TRBJ1-6	TGTGCCAGCAGTTTGGGACATCGTGATTCACCCCTCCACTTT	CASSLGHRDSPLHF
TRBD1	TRBV15	once	TRBJ1-1	TGTGCCACCAGCAGTGGGGGGACAGGGGGCACTGAAGCTTTCTTT	CATSSGGTGGTEAFF
.	TRBV23-1	.	TRBJ1-5	TGCGCCAGCAGTCAATTATGCTATAAGAGGTCTTATAGCAATCAGCCCCAGCATTTT	CASSQLCYKRSYSNQPQHF
TRBD1	TRBV19	.	TRBJ2-1	TGTGCCAGTATCAACGGACAGGGGGCCTACAATGAGCAGTTCTTC	CASINGQGAYNEQFF
.	TRBV7-7	.	TRBJ2-5	TGTGCCAGCAGCTTAGGCGAGTTGCGAGAGACCCAGTACTTC	CASSLGELRETQYF
.	TRBV19	.	TRBJ1-1	TGTGCCAGTACCGTCCTCTCTCAGGGAGGGTGGAACACTGAAGCTTTCTTT	CASTVLSQGGWNTEAFF
TRBD2	TRBV29-1	.	TRBJ2-1	TGCAGCGTTATCGTTACGTGGGTGGGACTAGCGGGGAACAATGAGCAGTTCTTC	CSVIVTWVGLAGNNEQFF
TRBD1	TRBV28	.	TRBJ1-4	TGTGCCAGCAGCTACCCGGGACAGGGGATCGAAAAACTGTTTTTT	CASSYPGQGIEKLFF
TRBD2	TRBV28	many	TRBJ2-7	TGTGCCAGCAATTCTCCGGGACTAGCTTTTTACGAGCAGTACTTC	CASNSPGLAFYEQYF
TRBD2	TRBV7-9	.	TRBJ2-3	TGTGCCAGCAACGGCGGGGGAGATACGCAGTATTTT	CASNGGGDTQYF
TRBD2	TRBV5-1	once	TRBJ2-1	TGCGCCAGCAGCCTGACTAGCGGGAGGGTCACTGAGCAGTTCTTC	CASSLTSGRVTEQFF
.	TRBV28	.	TRBJ2-3	TGTGCCAGCAGTAGAGGGACTGACACAGATACGCAGTATTTT	CASSRGTDTDTQYF
TRBD2	TRBV2	once	TRBJ2-3	TGTGCCAGCAGGGCAACCTCGACTAGCGGGAGTGCAGATACGCAGTATTTT	CASRATSTSGSADTQYF
TRBD2	TRBV27	.	TRBJ2-7	TGTGCCAGCAGTTTGGTGACTAGCGGGGCCTACGAGCAGTACTTC	CASSLVTSGAYEQYF
TRBD2	TRBV15	once	TRBJ2-1	TGTGCCACCAGCAGAGGCCCCGGTAGCGGGAGGAACAATGAGCAGTTCTTC	CATSRGPGSGRNNEQFF
.	TRBV7-6	.	TRBJ1-1	TGTGCCAGCAGCTTAGTGTTCGGCCAGGGCAGTTGGGGTGAAGCTTTCTTT	CASSLVFGQGSWGEAFF
.	TRBV5-5	.	TRBJ1-2	TGTGCCAGCAGCCTCAGGGGACGGGTCTATGGCTACACCTTC	CASSLRGRVYGYTF
.	TRBV21-1	.	TRBJ2-7	TGTGCCAGCAGCGAGCGAGACAGGGTCTCCTACGAGCAGTACTTC	CASSERDRVSYEQYF
.	TRBV4-3	.	TRBJ2-1	TGCGCCAGCAGCCAAGATTCGTTGGTATCTAGCGCCCTCAATGAGCAGTTCTTC	CASSQDSLVSSALNEQFF
.	TRBV9	.	TRBJ2-3	TGTGCCAGCAGCACCCGATCGGGTGACTACACAGATACGCAGTATTTT	CASSTRSGDYTDTQYF
.	TRBV29-1	.	TRBJ2-7	TGCAGTGTGGAACTCTCGCGCTACGAGCAGTACTTC	CSVELSRYEQYF
.	TRBV20-1	.	TRBJ2-5	TGCAGTGCTAGTGGGCTAGAAGTAGAGACCCAGTACTTC	CSASGLEVETQYF
TRBD1	TRBV6-5	.	TRBJ2-7	TGTGCCAGCAAAACACGGGGACAGCTCTACGAGCAGTACTTC	CASKTRGQLYEQYF
TRBD2	TRBV3-1/TRBV3-2	.	TRBJ2-1	TGTGCCAGCAGCCAAGGGCTAGCGGCGGAGGCCTACAATGAGCAGTTCTTC	CASSQGLAAEAYNEQFF
TRBD2	TRBV27	once	TRBJ2-1	TGTGCCAGCAGTCCAGAGCGGGAGATCAATGAGCAGTTCTTC	CASSPEREINEQFF
TRBD1	TRBV30	.	TRBJ2-7	TGTGCCTGGATTTCTCGGGACAGGGGCCCCTCCTACGAGCAGTACTTC	CAWISRDRGPSYEQYF
.	TRBV7-8	.	TRBJ2-7	TGTGCCAGCAGCTTGGCGGCCAGCTACGAGCAGTACTTC	CASSLAASYEQYF
.	TRBV19	once	TRBJ1-5	TGTGCCAGTAGTATAGATCGGGGAGCCTATAGCAATCAGCCCCAGCATTTT	CASSIDRGAYSNQPQHF
TRBD1	TRBV24-1	once	TRBJ1-1	TGTGCCACCAGTGATTCAGAAACAGGGGGAACTGAAGCTTTCTTT	CATSDSETGGTEAFF
.	TRBV28	.	TRBJ2-1	TGTGCCAGCAATTCTCCGGAGCGGGATGAGCAGTTCTTC	CASNSPERDEQFF
.	TRBV18	.	TRBJ2-3	TGTGCCAGCGACCTGGGCGTAGATACGCAGTATTTT	CASDLGVDTQYF
.	TRBV2	.	TRBJ2-3	TGTGCCAGCAGTGAAGTCTACCGAACCACAGATACGCAGTATTTT	CASSEVYRTTDTQYF
.	TRBV7-9	.	TRBJ1-3	TGTGCCAGCAGCAGCCCAGGGAACGCTGGAAACACCATATATTTT	CASSSPGNAGNTIYF
.	TRBV11-2	.	TRBJ1-1	TGTGCCAGCAGCTTCGGTTTGGCCCGGGGAGGCACTGAAGCTTTCTTT	CASSFGLARGGTEAFF
.	TRBV28	.	TRBJ1-4	TGTGCCAGCAGTTCTCCCGGTTTAGCTGCAACTAATGAAAAACTGTTTTTT	CASSSPGLAATNEKLFF
.	TRBV13	few	TRBJ2-1	TGTGCCAGCAGCTTAAAACGGGAGCGCATCTACAATGAGCAGTTCTTC	CASSLKRERIYNEQFF
.	TRBV28	.	TRBJ2-1	TGTGCCAGCAGTTATAAGACAGACTACAATGAGCAGTTCTTC	CASSYKTDYNEQFF
TRBD2	TRBV19	.	TRBJ2-7	TGTGCCAGTAGTATAACGTCCGGGGGGGTCTACGAGCAGTACTTC	CASSITSGGVYEQYF
.	TRBV27	.	TRBJ1-2	TGTGCCAGCAGAACCCGGGACACAAACTATGGCTACACCTTC	CASRTRDTNYGYTF
TRBD1	TRBV4-1	.	TRBJ2-1	TGCGCCAGCAGCTTTACTCTGTCGGGACAGGGCAACAATGAGCAGTTCTTC	CASSFTLSGQGNNEQFF
.	TRBV28	.	TRBJ2-2	TGTGCCAGCAGTATTGTGGGAGCCGGGGAGCTGTTTTTT	CASSIVGAGELFF
TRBD1	TRBV30	.	TRBJ1-1	TGTGCCTGGAGTAAAGGGGGCGAGAACACTGAAGCTTTCTTT	CAWSKGGENTEAFF
.	TRBV14	.	TRBJ2-1	TGTGCCAGCAGCCAAGATCCTAGGGGTGAGCAGTTCTTC	CASSQDPRGEQFF
.	TRBV5-1	.	TRBJ1-1	TGCGCCAGCAGCTTGTCCGGGAGCGGGAACACTGAAGCTTTCTTT	CASSLSGSGNTEAFF
TRBD1	TRBV27	.	TRBJ1-1	TGTGCCAGCAGTCCGGACAGGCCGAAGAGTGAAGCTTTCTTT	CASSPDRPKSEAFF
TRBD2	TRBV7-2	few	TRBJ2-5	TGTGCCAGCAGCAACACCGGGACTAGCTCGACCCAGTACTTC	CASSNTGTSSTQYF
.	TRBV25-1	.	TRBJ2-5	TGTGCCAGCAGTGAAGCGTCGTACCAAGAGACCCAGTACTTC	CASSEASYQETQYF
.	TRBV7-9	.	TRBJ1-6	TGTGCCAGCAGCTTAGGCGGCCTAGAAGCCCTCCACTTT	CASSLGGLEALHF